This entry describes one T cell receptor (beta chain). The source of the sample is a study of T-cell reconstitution after alpha-beta-depleted transplantation in children. TCRbeta library construction was performed incorporating unique molecular identifiers. Each CDR3 protein gets one entry after TCRdb re-called the PCR reads with MiXCR. This table holds a few hundred thousand distinct CDR3 sequences, approximately 6.9% found once. The length of the CDR3 is 11 residues. Germline-derived CDR1 and CDR2 are GTSNPN and SVGIG (reference sequence). The V end was cut by 2 bases, the J end by 8 bases, with 9 bases between.

This clonotype was sampled from a boy aged 2 to 10 with acute lymphoblastic leukemia, due to receive a stem cell transplant. This specimen consisted of PBMCs, obtained before TCRalphabeta/CD19-depleted stem cell transplant. The chain has TRBV30 and TRBJ1-2; the D is unclear. CDR3 sequence (DNA): TGTGCCTGGAGTTCTACGGGGGGCTACACCTTC. This codes for CAWSSTGGYTF.